Following are 24 T cell receptor beta chains from one sample sequenced in a study of T cell repertoires in cytomegalovirus infection. No cognate antigen is known for these TCRs. TCRdb fed the reads into MiXCR, producing one record per CDR3 protein. The sample has fewer than 650,000 distinct CDR3 sequences; about 39% are singletons. The material was cultured PBMCs, obtained from culture after CMV antigen stimulation. The receptors were sampled from a human donor in good health (CMV status not recorded). Some clones in this sample may be carry-over from other donors' samples.

The gene calls are TRBV5-1 and TRBJ1-5, with TRBD1 matching over 11 bases. The germline gives CDR1 SGHRS, CDR2 YFSETQ. Germline trimming cut 3 bases from V and 5 bases from J; bases unmatched to any gene: 1. The CDR3 has 14 residues. CDR3 in DNA: TGCGCCAGCAGCTGGACAGGGGGCGATCAGCCCCAGCATTTT. Encoded protein: CASSWTGGDQPQHF.

This clonotype was seen only a few times. The V call is TRBV7-2, the J call TRBJ2-4; no clear D gene. This CDR3 is 12 amino acids long. Trimming cost V 5 bases and J 10 bases, with 12 bases left between them. Germline V CDR1 and CDR2: SGHTA, FQGNSA. In DNA form, the CDR3 reads TGTGCCAGCAGCCCCGACTCAAATATTCAGTACTTC. The encoded protein is CASSPDSNIQYF.

The rearrangement joins TRBV15 to TRBJ2-3; D perhaps matches TRBD2 (6 bases). V was clipped by 0 bases and J by 5 bases, with 12 bases between them. Germline loops: CDR1 LNHNV, CDR2 YYDKDF (reference sequence). This CDR3 is built from 15 residues. CDR3 nucleotides: TGTGCCACCAGCAGAGAACGGGGGTTGGTAGATACGCAGTATTTT. The encoded protein is CATSRERGLVDTQYF.

This clonotype was picked up many times. The chain couples TRBV5-1 to TRBJ2-7; perhaps TRBD2 as D (6 bases). Germline V gene data show CDR1 as SGHRS and CDR2 as YFSETQ. Trimming pared 0 bases from V and 0 bases from J, leaving 13 bases between. The CDR3 runs 16 residues. The CDR3 is CASSLEGGSSSYEQYF. In DNA form, the CDR3 reads TGCGCCAGCAGCTTGGAGGGAGGATCAAGCTCCTACGAGCAGTACTTC.

This clonotype came up a few times. This chain uses TRBV11-1 with TRBJ2-1, with 12 bases identical to TRBD1. The CDR3 consists of 17 residues. Trimming cost V 5 bases and J 6 bases; bases outside gene matches: 11. CDR1 SGHAT and CDR2 FQDESV come from the germline V gene (reference sequence). CDR3 sequence (DNA): TGTGCCAGCAGCCGGGACAGGGGGCGCCGGCCCACCAATGAGCAGTTCTTC. Its protein product is CASSRDRGRRPTNEQFF.

V gene TRBV2 combines with J gene TRBJ2-1; D is possibly TRBD2 (6 bases). The germline V and J ends were trimmed by 6 bases and 3 bases, with 15 bases remaining between them. The CDR3 contains 15 residues. Germline V CDR1 and CDR2: SNHLY, FYNNEI. The CDR3 is CASRGLSSFYNEQFF. As DNA, the CDR3 is TGTGCCAGCAGGGGACTGTCTTCCTTCTACAATGAGCAGTTCTTC. Full variable domain (outside the CDR3, taken from reference TRBV2 and TRBJ2-1): EPEVTQTPSHQVTQMGQEVILRCVPISNHLYFYWYRQILGQKVEFLVSFYNNEISEKSEIFDDQFSVERPDGSNFTLKIRSTKLEDSAMYFCASRGLSSFYNEQFFGPGTRLTVL.

This chain connects TRBV27 to TRBJ2-3, with D tentatively TRBD1 or TRBD2 (5 bases each). The CDR3 length is 15 residues. Germline-derived CDR1 and CDR2 are MNHEY and SMNVEV (reference sequence). Trimming removed 6 bases from V and 2 bases from J, with 15 bases in between. CDR3 sequence reads: CASSNWGRITDTQYF. CDR3 nucleotides: TGTGCCAGCAGCAACTGGGGACGGATCACAGATACGCAGTATTTT.

The CDR3: CASTRTRLAKNIQYF. Written as DNA, the CDR3 is TGTGCCAGCACCAGGACACGTCTAGCCAAAAACATTCAGTACTTC. The chain is built from TRBV6-1 and TRBJ2-4, with a possible D match to TRBD1 (5 bases). Trimming shortened V by 7 bases and J by 0 bases, and 13 bases separated the two germline ends. This CDR3 spans 15 amino acids. From germline, CDR1 is MNHNS and CDR2 SASEGT.

The chain employs TRBV5-1 and TRBJ2-5; 8 bases match TRBD1. The CDR3 has 14 residues. The junction had 7 bases not matched to a gene; V was cut back by 5 bases and J by 4 bases. Per germline, CDR1 SGHRS and CDR2 YFSETQ. The CDR3, as DNA: TGCGCCAGCAGATCCCTGACAGGGGTAGAGACCCAGTACTTC. Amino acids: CASRSLTGVETQYF.

This clonotype has ten or more counts. This sequence joins TRBV7-2 and TRBJ2-7, with 8 bases lining up with TRBD2. CDR1 SGHTA and CDR2 FQGNSA come from the germline V gene. This CDR3 region has 15 residues. V gave up 1 base and J gave up 4 bases; unmatched junction bases: 6. This CDR3 reads CASSLGGGGGYEQYF. Written as DNA, the CDR3 is TGTGCCAGCAGCTTAGGCGGGGGCGGGGGGTACGAGCAGTACTTC.

A few counts support this clonotype. V usage is TRBV25-1 and J usage is TRBJ2-7, with D tentatively TRBD1 or TRBD2 (7 bases each). Germline assignment: CDR1 MGHDK and CDR2 SYGVNS. This CDR3 comprises 14 residues. V lost 7 bases, J lost 3 bases, and 16 bases lay in between. This CDR3 reads CASTRGAGGYEQYF. DNA for the CDR3: TGTGCCAGCACTCGGGGGGCAGGGGGCTACGAGCAGTACTTC.

This chain uses TRBV7-2 with TRBJ2-3, with 12 bases that match TRBD2. The CDR3 is made up of 18 amino acids. V dropped 4 bases and J dropped 5; count of bases not matched to a gene: 13. Germline assignment: CDR1 SGHTA and CDR2 FQGNSA. For the CDR3, the DNA is TGTGCCAGCAGCTCATTCCTAGCGGGGGGGGGACCCCAAGATACGCAGTATTTT. Its protein product is CASSSFLAGGGPQDTQYF.

This clonotype has only a few counts. V gene TRBV4-3 combines with J gene TRBJ2-7; no clear D. Germline V gene lookup returns CDR1 LGHNA and CDR2 YSLEER. Trimming removed 3 bases from V and 3 bases from J, with 12 bases in between. This CDR3 has 14 residues. Here the CDR3 DNA reads TGCGCCAGCAGCCACGGAGCGTACCACTACGAGCAGTACTTC. Its translation is CASSHGAYHYEQYF.

The genes are TRBV19 and TRBJ1-1; no clear D. Trimming cost V 2 bases and J 0 bases, with 4 bases left between them. This CDR3 has 13 residues. Germline assignment: CDR1 LNHDA and CDR2 SQIVND (reference sequence). DNA for the CDR3: TGTGCCAGTAGTATACAGATGAACACTGAAGCTTTCTTT. It is translated as CASSIQMNTEAFF.

The rearrangement joins TRBV11-2 to TRBJ2-1; 7 nucleotides line up with TRBD1. Germline-derived CDR1 and CDR2 are SGHAT and FQNNGV. Trimming took 1 base from V and 0 from J; bases not matched to a gene: 3. The CDR3 covers 16 residues. CDR3 in amino acids: CASSLVRDSSYNEQFF. CDR3 in DNA: TGTGCCAGCAGCTTAGTTAGGGACAGCTCCTACAATGAGCAGTTCTTC.

J is TRBJ2-1 and V is TRBV6-2 or TRBV6-3; 7 bases are shared with TRBD2. Looked up from germline, CDR1 is MNHEY and CDR2 is SVGEGT. J gave up 5 bases and V 5 bases, and 21 bases lay outside the gene matches. CDR3 length: 19 residues. The DNA for the CDR3 is TGTGCCAGCAGTAAATTGGGCGGCCTCGGGAGGACCGTCAACAATGAGCAGTTCTTC. Amino acid sequence: CASSKLGGLGRTVNNEQFF.

There are a few counts of this clonotype. The chain employs TRBV7-2 and TRBJ2-7, with a weak D call TRBD2 (5 bases). This CDR3 has 15 residues. Germline CDR1 is SGHTA and CDR2 is FQGNSA. The V and J ends lost 2 bases and 7 bases respectively, with 18 bases between them. DNA for the CDR3: TGTGCCAGCAGCTTAAGGGTCGGAGGCCTCGGGGAGCAGTACTTC. Encoded protein: CASSLRVGGLGEQYF.

The rearrangement joins TRBV7-8 to TRBJ2-3; TRBD2 is a possible D gene (6 bases). In germline, CDR1 is SGHVS, CDR2 FQNEAQ. This CDR3 is 14 amino acids long. V lost 5 bases and J lost 4, with 13 bases in between. The CDR3 protein is CASSQDWGADTQYF. The CDR3 nucleotides are TGTGCCAGCAGCCAGGATTGGGGGGCAGATACGCAGTATTTT.

This clonotype showed up just a few times. This chain joins TRBV7-2 and TRBJ1-2; D gene ambiguous. Per the germline V gene, CDR1 is SGHTA and CDR2 is FQGNSA. There are 13 residues in the CDR3. V was shortened by 4 bases and J by 2 bases, with 8 bases between the two germline ends. The DNA of the CDR3 is TGTGCCAGCAGCTACCGACTGAACTATGGCTACACCTTC. It specifies CASSYRLNYGYTF.

The V gene is TRBV19, the J gene TRBJ2-3, with 8 bases identical to TRBD2. V was pared by 6 bases and J by 0 bases, with 2 bases of the junction left unmatched. Germline assignment: CDR1 LNHDA and CDR2 SQIVND (reference sequence). The CDR3 extends over 14 amino acids. The CDR3 DNA sequence: TGTGCCAGTAGACTAGCGGCTAGCACAGATACGCAGTATTTT. This codes for CASRLAASTDTQYF.

This clonotype appeared many times. The chain has TRBV7-6 and TRBJ2-1; 10 bases are shared with TRBD2. The germline CDR1 and CDR2 sequences are SGHVS and FNYEAQ. This CDR3 spans 17 amino acids. V lost 0 bases and J lost 6; bases outside the gene matches: 8. For the CDR3, the DNA is TGTGCCAGCAGCTTAGCTCCTAGCGGGAGAACGGGCAATGAGCAGTTCTTC. Protein product: CASSLAPSGRTGNEQFF.

This chain links TRBV10-3 with TRBJ2-5, with D possibly being TRBD2 (7 bases). Germline CDR1 reads ENHRY; CDR2 reads SYGVKD. With 6 bases removed from V and 4 bases from J, the gap between germline ends came to 18 bases. This CDR3 contains 15 residues. CDR3 residues: CAISRVGGGRETQYF. DNA for the CDR3: TGTGCCATCAGCCGAGTGGGGGGCGGGAGAGAGACCCAGTACTTC.

V usage is TRBV28 and J usage is TRBJ2-5; maybe TRBD1 (5 bases). Trimming stripped 2 bases from V and 4 bases from J, with 20 bases between. The CDR3 extends over 17 amino acids. Germline V CDR1 and CDR2: MDHEN, SYDVKM. CDR3 amino acids: CASSLPGLQGPRETQYF. The CDR3 DNA follows: TGTGCCAGCAGTTTACCTGGCTTGCAGGGTCCCCGAGAGACCCAGTACTTC.

The table lists this clonotype with a few counts. A read error is possible here, since a much larger clone lies one base away. The rearrangement joins TRBV7-2 to TRBJ2-7; 7 positions agree with TRBD2. With V trimmed by 2 bases and J by 0 bases, 4 bases remained unmatched. Germline CDR1 reads SGHTA; CDR2 reads FQGNSA. The CDR3 loop spans 15 amino acids. The CDR3 reads CASSLTSESSYEQYF. CDR3 nucleotide sequence: TGTGCCAGCAGCTTAACTAGCGAGAGCTCCTACGAGCAGTACTTC.